The clone carrying this TCR beta chain was counted between two and nine times. The data stem from a study of blood T cell repertoires in COVID-19. Study context: COVID-19 samples collected from the United States, Italy and Spain covered acute and convalescent phases. In each case, the material was cDNA or gDNA derived from T cells, B-cell-depleted T cells, or PBMCs.

Authors' analysis steps: Amplification of reference gene primers provided the estimated nucleated cell counts. Only in-frame clones appear in the TCRdb table, and some are missing; sequencing was by immunoSEQ multiplex PCR. The V and J calls and clone size come from that table; D and trimming were worked out from the DNA. The table lists approximately 280,000 clones, 88% of them singletons. This TCR came from a man aged 18 to 35 with active or convalescent COVID-19. Input material: peripheral blood.

The CDR3 spells CASRGSNRNTEAFF. As DNA, the CDR3 is TGTGCCAGCAGGGGCAGTAATAGGAACACTGAAGCTTTCTTT. The V and J genes are TRBV6-5 and TRBJ1-1; D is uncertain. Trimming shortened V by 6 bases and J by 1 base, and 12 bases separated the two germline ends. Per the germline V gene, CDR1 is MNHEY and CDR2 is SVGAGI. The CDR3 length is 14 residues.